This T cell receptor (beta chain) was retrieved from a study of response to subunit inactivated influenza vaccine. TCRdb re-called the RT-PCR reads through MiXCR, storing one row per CDR3 protein. The data hold roughly 550,000 distinct CDR3 sequences, with roughly 23% observed a single time. V was pared by 5 bases and J by 5 bases, with 7 bases of the junction left unmatched. Germline V lookup: CDR1 SGHRS, CDR2 YFSETQ. This CDR3 has 14 residues. The sample was also reused in another study, on T cells expressing NK-cell markers. Per that study: TCR beta cDNA was generated via 5'RACE template switching incorporating UMIs. Seropositivity for HCMV was found in seven of the eight sequenced donors, with one seronegative.

Sequencing used CD4+ T cells sorted from PBMCs, obtained 11 to 12 days after vaccination. This chain links TRBV5-1 with TRBJ2-3; 8 nucleotides line up with TRBD2. This TCR derives from a man between 50 and 59 years old who received an inactivated influenza vaccine. The DNA for the CDR3 is TGCGCCAGCAGTAGCCAGCGGGGGCGAGATACGCAGTATTTT. Translated, it gives CASSSQRGRDTQYF.